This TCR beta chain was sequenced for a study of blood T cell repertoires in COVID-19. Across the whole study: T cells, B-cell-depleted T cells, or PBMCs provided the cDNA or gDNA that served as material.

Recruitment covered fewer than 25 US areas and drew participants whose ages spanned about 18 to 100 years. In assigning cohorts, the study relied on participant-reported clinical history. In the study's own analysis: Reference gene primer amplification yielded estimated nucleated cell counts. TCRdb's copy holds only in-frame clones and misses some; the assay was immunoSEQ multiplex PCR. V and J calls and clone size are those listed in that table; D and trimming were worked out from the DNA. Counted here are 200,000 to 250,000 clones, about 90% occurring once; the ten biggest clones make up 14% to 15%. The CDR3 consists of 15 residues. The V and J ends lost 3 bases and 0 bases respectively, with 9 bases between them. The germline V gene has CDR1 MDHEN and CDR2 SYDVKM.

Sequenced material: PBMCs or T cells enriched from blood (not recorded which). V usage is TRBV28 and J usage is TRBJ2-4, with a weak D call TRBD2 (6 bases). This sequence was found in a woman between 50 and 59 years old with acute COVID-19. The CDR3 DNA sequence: TGTGCCAGCAGTTTGCCAGCGGGAGCCAAAAACATTCAGTACTTC. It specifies CASSLPAGAKNIQYF.